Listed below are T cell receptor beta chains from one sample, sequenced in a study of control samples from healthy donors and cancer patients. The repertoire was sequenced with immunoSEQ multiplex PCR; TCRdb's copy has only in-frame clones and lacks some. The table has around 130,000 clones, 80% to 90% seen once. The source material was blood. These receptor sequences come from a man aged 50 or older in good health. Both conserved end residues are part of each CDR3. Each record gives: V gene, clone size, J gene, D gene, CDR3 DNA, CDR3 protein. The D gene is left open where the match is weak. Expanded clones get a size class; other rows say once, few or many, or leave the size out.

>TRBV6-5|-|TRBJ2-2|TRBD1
TGTGCCAGCAGTTGGGCCGGGACAGGGGCCGGGGAGCTGTTTTTT
CASSWAGTGAGELFF
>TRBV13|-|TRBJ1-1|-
TGTGCCAGCAGCCCGCGACACCGAGGTGATTCTGAAGCTTTCTTT
CASSPRHRGDSEAFF
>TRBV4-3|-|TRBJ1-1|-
TGCGCCAGCAGCCAAGATCTTGTACAGGGAGGAAACACTGAAGCTTTCTTT
CASSQDLVQGGNTEAFF
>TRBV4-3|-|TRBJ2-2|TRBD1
TGCGCCAGCAGCCAAACAGGGGCCAACACCGGGGAGCTGTTTTTT
CASSQTGANTGELFF
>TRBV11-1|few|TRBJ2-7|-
TGTGCCAGCAGCTTCAGGGGCCTTACCTACGAGCAGTACTTC
CASSFRGLTYEQYF
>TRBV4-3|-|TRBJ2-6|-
TGCGCCAGCAGCCAAGAATGGAACGCTGGGGCCAACGTCCTGACTTTC
CASSQEWNAGANVLTF
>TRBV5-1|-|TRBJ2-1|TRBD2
TGCGCCAGCAGGGATACTAGCGGGGGCCCCAATGAGCAGTTCTTC
CASRDTSGGPNEQFF
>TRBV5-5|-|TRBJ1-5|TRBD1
TGTGCCAGCAGCCTACAACAGGGGGCGGGTCAGCCCCAGCATTTT
CASSLQQGAGQPQHF
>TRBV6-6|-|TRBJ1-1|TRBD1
TGTGCCAGCAGTCAAGACAGGGTCCGGGACACTGAAGCTTTCTTT
CASSQDRVRDTEAFF
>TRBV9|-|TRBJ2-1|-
TGTGCCAGTGGATTAGGGTTTGACTACAATGAGCAGTTCTTC
CASGLGFDYNEQFF
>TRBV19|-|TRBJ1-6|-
TGTGCCAGTAGTATAGATGCGACCCTCCTGGGTTCACCCCTCCACTTT
CASSIDATLLGSPLHF
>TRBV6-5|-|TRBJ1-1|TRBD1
TGTGCCAGCAGTTTGGGACAGGCCATTGAAGCTTTCTTT
CASSLGQAIEAFF
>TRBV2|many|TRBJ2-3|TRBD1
TGTGCCAGCAGTCCCGGGACAGGGGGCACAGATACGCAGTATTTT
CASSPGTGGTDTQYF
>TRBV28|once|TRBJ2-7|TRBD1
TGTGCCAGCAGTAGAGGACAGGCGGGTCGCGAGCAGTACTTC
CASSRGQAGREQYF
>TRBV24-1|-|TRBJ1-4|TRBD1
TGTGCCACCAGTGATCCCCCTCGACAGGGGGCAAGTGAAAAACTGTTTTTT
CATSDPPRQGASEKLFF
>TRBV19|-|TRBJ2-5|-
TGTGCCAGTAGTATAGTACCCAGGGGTCAAGAGACCCAGTACTTC
CASSIVPRGQETQYF
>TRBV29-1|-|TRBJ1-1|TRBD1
TGCAGCGTGCAGACAGGGACGAACACTGAAGCTTTCTTT
CSVQTGTNTEAFF
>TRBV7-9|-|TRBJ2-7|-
TGTGCCAGCAGCGCCCCACAGGTTAAGCCCTACGAGCAGTACTTC
CASSAPQVKPYEQYF
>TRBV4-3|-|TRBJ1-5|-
TGCGCCAGCAGCCAAGATCCCGGGGGAGGGGGGTCGCCCCAGCATTTT
CASSQDPGGGGSPQHF
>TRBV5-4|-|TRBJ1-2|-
TGTGCCAGCAGCTTGTACGCACGAAGCGACTATGGCTACACCTTC
CASSLYARSDYGYTF
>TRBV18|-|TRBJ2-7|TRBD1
TGTGCCAGCTCACCGGGGGGACAGGGGTCTTCCGAGCAGTACTTC
CASSPGGQGSSEQYF
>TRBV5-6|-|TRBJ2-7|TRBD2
TGTGCCAGCAGCCGCCTGACTAGCGGGGGGCGGTACGAGCAGTACTTC
CASSRLTSGGRYEQYF
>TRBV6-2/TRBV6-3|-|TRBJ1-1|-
TGTGCCAGCAGTTACCCGACTCCCGTGACATTGAACACTGAAGCTTTCTTT
CASSYPTPVTLNTEAFF
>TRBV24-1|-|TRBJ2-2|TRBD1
TGTGCCACCAGTGCACGAGTTTTTGGGACAGGGGTTTTTACCGGGGAGCTGTTTTTT
CATSARVFGTGVFTGELFF
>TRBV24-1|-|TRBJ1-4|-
TGTGCCACCAGTGTCTCATTTGGAGGGAAGGAAAAACTGTTTTTT
CATSVSFGGKEKLFF
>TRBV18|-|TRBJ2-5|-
TGTGCCAGCTCACCGCCTAGCGTGGGAGAGACCCAGTACTTC
CASSPPSVGETQYF
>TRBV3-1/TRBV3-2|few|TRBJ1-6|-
TGTGCCAGCAGCCACGGGACGGAGAATTCACCCCTCCACTTT
CASSHGTENSPLHF
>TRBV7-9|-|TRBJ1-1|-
TGTGCCAGCAGCTCCCTATCGAACACTGAAGCTTTCTTT
CASSSLSNTEAFF
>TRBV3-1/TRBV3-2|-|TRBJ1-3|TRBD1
TGTGCCAGCAGCCAAGGGACAGGGATGAGAGGAAACACCATATATTTT
CASSQGTGMRGNTIYF
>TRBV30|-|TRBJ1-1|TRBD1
TGTGCCTGGTCTCAGGGGGACACTGAAGCTTTCTTT
CAWSQGDTEAFF
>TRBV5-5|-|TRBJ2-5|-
TGTGCCAGCAGCTTATGGGGTGAGACCCAGTACTTC
CASSLWGETQYF
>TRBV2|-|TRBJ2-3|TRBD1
TGTGCCAGCAAAATAACAGGGGGCGGGTCAGATACGCAGTATTTT
CASKITGGGSDTQYF
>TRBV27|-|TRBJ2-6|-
TGTGCCAGCAGTTTTTCCCCTCTTGGGGCCAACGTCCTGACTTTC
CASSFSPLGANVLTF
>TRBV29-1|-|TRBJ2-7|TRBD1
TGCAGCGCTCGGGACAGGGTAACCTACGAGCAGTACTTC
CSARDRVTYEQYF
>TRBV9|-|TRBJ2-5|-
TGTGCCAGCAGCGTATCGGGGGGCCACCAAGAGACCCAGTACTTC
CASSVSGGHQETQYF
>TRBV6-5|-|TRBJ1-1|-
TGTGCCAGCAGTCTTCAGGGGACCTTAAACACTGAAGCTTTCTTT
CASSLQGTLNTEAFF
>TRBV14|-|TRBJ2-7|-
TGTGCCAGCAGCCAAGATCGGTTGATCAGCTACTTC
CASSQDRLISYF
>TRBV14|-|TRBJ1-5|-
TGTGCCAGCAGCCGAGGGCCCGATTTCAATCAGCCCCAGCATTTT
CASSRGPDFNQPQHF
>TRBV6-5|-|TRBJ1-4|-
TGTGCCAGCAGTTACTCTGGGAGCGAAAAACTGTTTTTT
CASSYSGSEKLFF